Each of the 29 T cell receptor beta chains below was sequenced from the same sample in a study of molecular identifiers for immune sequencing clone quantification. Each CDR3 protein is one row after TCRdb ran MiXCR on the PCR reads. The sample carries some 320,000 distinct CDR3 sequences, about a fifth recorded once. The specimen was naive CD8+ T cells from blood, with Jurkat cell RNA spiked in. Subset given: FACS-sorted CD8+CD4-CCR7+CD45RA+ naive T cells. Source of these receptors: a human donor in good health. Some libraries in this study had Jurkat cell RNA spiked in.

This clonotype was detected a few times. The chain joins TRBV11-2 to TRBJ2-7; 7 bases are shared with TRBD2. CDR3 length: 16 residues. CDR1 is SGHAT and CDR2 is FQNNGV in the germline V gene. J gave up 7 bases and V 1 base, and 13 bases lay outside the gene matches. The CDR3: CASSLGWASGVWEQYF. The CDR3 DNA reads TGTGCCAGCAGCTTAGGGTGGGCTAGCGGTGTGTGGGAGCAGTACTTC.

V is TRBV7-2 and J is TRBJ2-7; D is unclear. The CDR3 sequence is 14 residues long. Trimming shortened V by 1 base and J by 2 bases, and 9 bases separated the two germline ends. Germline CDR1 and CDR2: SGHTA and FQGNSA. The CDR3 nucleotides read TGTGCCAGCAGCTTAGGGCCATACCCCTACGAGCAGTACTTC. Encoded protein: CASSLGPYPYEQYF. The variable domain in full, completed from reference TRBV7-2 and TRBJ2-7, reads GAGVSQSPSNKVTEKGKDVELRCDPISGHTALYWYRQSLGQGLEFLIYFQGNSAPDKSGLPSDRFSAERTGGSVSTLTIQRTQQEDSAVYLCASSLGPYPYEQYFGPGTRLTVT.

On this clonotype itself: At one end, the junction sequence differs from germline, possibly due to a read error. CDR3 nucleotide sequence: TGCGCCAGCAGCTCGCCGGGACTAAGCTACGAGCAGCACTTC. Amino acids: CASSSPGLSYEQHF. The chain links TRBV5-1 to TRBJ2-7; 7 bases fit TRBD2. Germline V lookup: CDR1 SGHRS, CDR2 YFSETQ. The CDR3 sequence is 14 residues long.

Comments on this clonotype: One end of the junction does not line up with germline, which may come from a read error. The chain combines TRBV13 with TRBJ2-1; no clear D. This CDR3 region has 12 residues. Germline values: CDR1 PRHDT, CDR2 FYEKMQ (reference sequence). Here the CDR3 DNA reads TGTGCCAGCAGCTCAGAAGTCAATGACCAGTTCTTC. It codes for CASSSEVNDQFF. The entire variable domain, with the rest obtained from reference TRBV13 and TRBJ2-1, is as follows: AAGVIQSPRHLIKEKRETATLKCYPIPRHDTVYWYQQGPGQDPQFLISFYEKMQSDKGSIPDRFSAQQFSDYHSELNMSSLELGDSALYFCASSSEVNDQFFGPGTRLTVL.

This clonotype was detected many times. The V and J genes are TRBV7-8 and TRBJ1-1; 7 bases match TRBD1. Germline CDR1 is SGHVS and CDR2 is FQNEAQ. The CDR3 runs 15 residues. Losses at the gene ends were 4 bases for V and 5 bases for J; bases not matched to a gene: 10. Here the CDR3 DNA reads TGTGCCAGCAGCTCCCTCCAGGGGGTGGGGACTGAAGCTTTCTTT. This gives the protein CASSSLQGVGTEAFF.

The chain uses TRBV30 and TRBJ2-7; D possibly matches TRBD1 or TRBD2 (5 bases each). CDR3 size: 17 residues. V lost 2 bases to trimming and J lost 8 bases, with 28 bases between them. Germline CDR1 and CDR2: GTSNPN and SVGIG (reference sequence). DNA for the CDR3: TGTGCCTGGAGTCCCCCGAAATATCGGGACGTGCACATTCAGCAGTACTTC. Its protein product is CAWSPPKYRDVHIQQYF.

At least ten counts were recorded for this clonotype. CDR3 nucleotide sequence: TGCAGCCTAGCAGATACGCAGTATTTT. It yields the protein CSLADTQYF. This rearrangement joins TRBV20-1 to TRBJ2-3, with D unresolved. The CDR3 covers 9 residues. Per germline, CDR1 DFQATT and CDR2 SNEGSKA (reference sequence).

This clonotype was seen many times. This chain links TRBV6-2 or TRBV6-3 with TRBJ1-1, with D hard to call. CDR1 MNHEY and CDR2 SVGEGT come from the germline V gene. The V gene lost 11 bases and the J gene lost 5 bases, with 12 bases spanning the gap. CDR3 length: 11 amino acids. The chain's CDR3 is CAGRTGTEAFF. The DNA of the CDR3 is TGTGCCGGAAGAACGGGGACTGAAGCTTTCTTT.

CDR3 DNA: TGTGCCAGCAGCTTAGTTGGCTGGTCCTACAATGAGCAGTTCTTC. It specifies CASSLVGWSYNEQFF. The rearrangement links TRBV7-9 to TRBJ2-1; D call uncertain. The CDR3 has 15 residues. CDR1 is SEHNR, CDR2 FQNEAQ, per germline (reference sequence). Trimming took 1 base from V and 1 from J, leaving 8 bases between them.

The table lists this clonotype with many counts. V usage is TRBV4-3 and J usage is TRBJ2-6, with D possibly TRBD2 on 5 matching bases. This CDR3 spans 16 amino acids. Trimming cost V 9 bases and J 0 bases, with 15 bases left between them. Germline V gives CDR1 LGHNA, CDR2 YSLEER. In nucleotides, the CDR3 is TGCGCCAGGGTTCACGCCGGGGTCTCTGGGGCCAACGTCCTGACTTTC. It yields the protein CARVHAGVSGANVLTF.

This clonotype occurred many times. The CDR3 region is CASSQDTVSHEQFF. The CDR3 DNA reads as TGTGCCAGCAGCCAAGATACAGTTTCCCATGAGCAGTTCTTC. The chain is built from TRBV4-2 and TRBJ2-1; D is uncertain. V dropped 0 bases and J dropped 8 bases, with 11 bases sitting between them. The germline V gene has CDR1 LGHNA and CDR2 YNFKEQ. The CDR3 totals 14 residues.

This clonotype was picked up many times. The V and J genes are TRBV4-1 and TRBJ2-6, with D maybe TRBD1 (6 bases). Germline loops: CDR1 MGHRA, CDR2 YSYEKL. CDR3 length: 14 residues. V was pared by 7 bases and J by 4 bases, with 11 bases between. The CDR3 DNA follows: TGCGCCAGCATGGCAGGGGCCGGGGCCAACGTCCTGACTTTC. Its protein product is CASMAGAGANVLTF.

This clonotype was counted ten times or more. The J gene is TRBJ2-3, the V gene TRBV7-9; the D gene is possibly TRBD1 (6 bases). Germline CDR1 SEHNR, CDR2 FQNEAQ (reference sequence). Between the trimmed V and J ends, which lost 5 bases and 0 bases, there was a span of 12 bases. The CDR3 is 15 amino acids. The CDR3, as DNA: TGTGCCAGCAGCCCCCAAGGGGGTAGCACAGATACGCAGTATTTT. The encoded protein is CASSPQGGSTDTQYF.

This sequence joins TRBV27 and TRBJ1-1; 8 positions match TRBD1. The CDR3 totals 13 residues. CDR1 MNHEY and CDR2 SMNVEV come from the germline V gene (reference sequence). The V gene end was trimmed by 3 bases and the J gene end by 7 bases; junction bases not matched to a gene: 4. The CDR3 region has the DNA TGTGCCAGCAGTTTTCAGGGGGCGGGTGAAGCTTTCTTT. Translating gives CASSFQGAGEAFF.

Points on this clonotype: Since a much larger clone is just one base distant, this may be a read error. Given the absence of the conserved phenylalanine or tryptophan at the CDR3 end, a read error is likely. V and J are TRBV27 and TRBJ1-5; 9 nucleotides align to TRBD1. V was pared by 5 bases and J by 7 bases, with 6 bases of the junction left unmatched. The germline V gene has CDR1 MNHEY and CDR2 SMNVEV (reference sequence). The CDR3 has 14 residues. The CDR3 DNA reads TGTGCCAGCAGTCCGAAGGACAGGGGACAGCCCCAGCATATT. Its protein is CASSPKDRGQPQHI.

This clonotype was seen at least ten times. The V gene is TRBV6-5, the J gene TRBJ1-1; 10 positions agree with TRBD1. The CDR3 contains 16 residues. With V trimmed by 5 bases and J by 0 bases, 6 bases remained unmatched. Germline CDR1 and CDR2: MNHEY and SVGAGI. The CDR3 DNA follows: TGTGCCAGCAGTGCGGGGACAGGGGCACTGAACACTGAAGCTTTCTTT. Translating it yields CASSAGTGALNTEAFF.

The table lists this clonotype with many counts. This sequence joins TRBV7-3 and TRBJ2-2; 7 nucleotides match TRBD2. V was clipped by 10 bases and J by 3 bases; unmatched bases: 14. Looked up from germline, CDR1 is SGHTA and CDR2 is FQGTGA. The CDR3 is made up of 16 amino acids. The CDR3 DNA sequence: TGTGCCATCCTTCCCCGGGTAGCGGGTTACACCGGGGAGCTGTTTTTT. It codes for CAILPRVAGYTGELFF.

The rearrangement links TRBV3-1 to TRBJ2-1, with D possibly TRBD2 on 6 matching bases. Per germline, CDR1 LGHDT and CDR2 YNNKEL (reference sequence). The germline V and J ends were trimmed by 0 bases and 5 bases, with 14 bases remaining between them. The CDR3 is made up of 16 amino acids. CDR3 region: CASSQDTSGLDNEQFF. DNA of the CDR3: TGTGCCAGCAGCCAAGATACAAGCGGGCTGGACAATGAGCAGTTCTTC.

This clonotype was seen ten or more times. J is TRBJ2-7 and V is TRBV3-1, with 7 positions matching TRBD1. CDR1 and CDR2 from the germline V gene are LGHDT and YNNKEL (reference sequence). After removal of 6 bases from V and 1 base from J, the junction contained 9 bases not matched to a gene. The CDR3 is 15 amino acids. The CDR3 sequence: CASRPGTAFSYEQYF. In DNA form, the CDR3 reads TGTGCCAGCAGGCCCGGGACAGCCTTTTCCTACGAGCAGTACTTC.

This clonotype was observed many times. The chain is built from TRBV7-9 and TRBJ2-2; tentative D call: TRBD1 (5 bases). The CDR3 runs 16 residues. V was pared by 5 bases and J by 1 base, with 14 bases between. Germline loops: CDR1 SEHNR, CDR2 FQNEAQ (reference sequence). DNA for the CDR3: TGTGCCAGCAGCATTTCACAGGTTGGGAACACCGGGGAGCTGTTTTTT. This encodes CASSISQVGNTGELFF.

The V call is TRBV27, the J call TRBJ1-5; 10 bases fit TRBD1. The V gene's germline CDR1 is MNHEY and CDR2 SMNVEV (reference sequence). V lost 4 bases, J lost 6 bases, and 6 bases stayed unmatched. This CDR3 has 15 amino acids. CDR3 DNA: TGTGCCAGCAGTTCAAGGGGACAGGGGATTCAGCCCCAGCATTTT. Translation: CASSSRGQGIQPQHF.

This clonotype was counted many times. This rearrangement joins TRBV7-9 to TRBJ2-2; perhaps D is TRBD1 or TRBD2 (5 bases each). CDR1 is SEHNR, CDR2 FQNEAQ, per germline (reference sequence). The CDR3 is 18 amino acids. Trimming left V 4 bases short and J 7 bases short, with 25 bases between. CDR3 region: CASSWDLGTDPKGGELFF. The CDR3 DNA reads as TGTGCCAGCAGCTGGGATCTTGGGACGGACCCTAAAGGCGGGGAGCTGTTTTTT.

The table lists this clonotype with many counts. The chain carries TRBV4-1 and TRBJ2-7, with 10 bases that match TRBD2. Germline CDR1 MGHRA, CDR2 YSYEKL. The ends lost 0 bases at V and 2 bases at J; junction bases unmatched: 4. The CDR3 totals 16 residues. This CDR3 is CASSQENSGGTYEQYF. The CDR3 DNA reads as TGCGCCAGCAGCCAAGAGAATAGCGGGGGGACCTACGAGCAGTACTTC.

This clonotype was found many times. J is TRBJ1-2 and V is TRBV29-1; 12 positions match TRBD1. J gave up 2 bases and V 3 bases, and 7 bases lay outside the gene matches. Germline V lookup: CDR1 SQVTM, CDR2 ANQGSEA. The CDR3 has 16 residues. In nucleotides, the CDR3 is TGCAGCGTTGATTCGGGACAGGGGGCATCGAACTATGGCTACACCTTC. This encodes CSVDSGQGASNYGYTF.

A note on this clonotype: This may stem from a read error, because a much larger clone lies one nucleotide away. The chain employs TRBV11-2 and TRBJ2-1; D gene unclear. The germline V gene has CDR1 SGHAT and CDR2 FQNNGV. The CDR3 spans 16 residues. Trimming shortened V by 5 bases and J by 0 bases, and 14 bases separated the two germline ends. This CDR3 is CASSAPAPGSYNEQFF. The CDR3 coding sequence is TGTGCCAGCAGCGCCCCAGCGCCCGGCTCCTACAATGAGCAGTTCTTC.

This clonotype was counted at least ten times. As DNA, the CDR3 is TGTGCCAGCAGCCCGGGCAGTAATAGCTACAATGAGCAGTTCTTC. This gives the protein CASSPGSNSYNEQFF. V and J are TRBV5-4 and TRBJ2-1; no definite D call. The CDR3 length is 15 residues. CDR1 and CDR2 (germline): SGHNT, YYREEE (reference sequence). Trimming took off 4 bases at V and 3 bases at J, with 14 bases between the two ends.

This clonotype was seen only a few times. An end of the junction differs from the germline gene, which may be a read error. V and J are TRBV19 and TRBJ2-1; 7 positions match TRBD2. Germline loops: CDR1 LNHDA, CDR2 SQIVND (reference sequence). The CDR3 has 15 amino acids. The CDR3 protein is CASRIAGSSYNEQFF. Written as DNA, the CDR3 is TGTGCCAGTAGGATAGCGGGTAGCTCCTACAATGAGCAGTTCTTC.

This clonotype was counted many times. V and J are TRBV11-1 and TRBJ2-3, with D tentatively TRBD1 or TRBD2 (5 bases each). CDR1 is SGHAT and CDR2 is FQDESV in the germline V gene (reference sequence). The V and J ends lost 5 bases and 0 bases respectively, with 15 bases between them. This CDR3 comprises 16 residues. The CDR3 bases are TGTGCCAGCAGCGTCCGGGACCGAAGAAGCACAGATACGCAGTATTTT. As protein: CASSVRDRRSTDTQYF.

There are many counts of this clonotype. The rearrangement joins TRBV7-2 to TRBJ2-7, with TRBD2 as a possible D gene (6 bases). Trimming removed 3 bases at V and 6 bases at J, with 15 bases between. Looked up from germline, CDR1 is SGHTA and CDR2 is FQGNSA. The CDR3 spans 14 residues. This CDR3 is CASSFVPGGGEQYF. The CDR3 DNA follows: TGTGCCAGCAGCTTCGTCCCTGGGGGAGGCGAGCAGTACTTC. The whole variable domain, filled in from reference TRBV7-2 and TRBJ2-7, reads GAGVSQSPSNKVTEKGKDVELRCDPISGHTALYWYRQSLGQGLEFLIYFQGNSAPDKSGLPSDRFSAERTGGSVSTLTIQRTQQEDSAVYLCASSFVPGGGEQYFGPGTRLTVT.